This T cell receptor beta chain emerged from a study of blood T cell repertoires in COVID-19. Overall study: Material from acute and convalescent COVID-19 was sourced from the United States, Italy and Spain. Sources were T cells, B-cell-depleted T cells, or PBMCs; the material itself was cDNA or gDNA.

Original processing notes: The authors estimated nucleated cell counts from reference gene primer amplification. Produced via immunoSEQ multiplex PCR; TCRdb's table is partial and in-frame only. V, J and clone size are those of that table, while D and trimming were read from the DNA. In the table there are some 200,000 clones, around 82% of which are singletons. This clone was seen once. Trimming removed 0 bases at V and 2 bases at J, with 10 bases between. The CDR3 extends over 15 amino acids. Germline assignment: CDR1 SGHRS and CDR2 YFSETQ. This sequence was found in a woman in her 70s with acute or convalescent COVID-19. Source material: peripheral blood. V gene TRBV5-1 combines with J gene TRBJ2-3, with D possibly TRBD1 on 6 matching bases. CDR3 amino acids: CASSLDGQYTDTQYF. The CDR3 DNA follows: TGCGCCAGCAGCTTGGATGGACAGTACACAGATACGCAGTATTTT.